The 19 T cell receptor beta chains below were found in one sample sequenced in a study of T cell responses to AZD1222 COVID-19 vaccine. Profiled with immunoSEQ multiplex PCR; TCRdb holds only in-frame clones, not every one. This table holds 250,000 to 300,000 clones, around 93% found once. Sequencing was performed on peripheral blood, taken 28 days after the second AZD1222 dose. The receptor set was obtained from an adult who received the AZD1222 COVID-19 vaccine.

This rearrangement joins TRBV28 to TRBJ2-1; 10 bases are shared with TRBD1. Trimming cost V 7 bases and J 6 bases; bases outside gene matches: 12. In germline, CDR1 is MDHEN, CDR2 SYDVKM. The CDR3 is made up of 16 amino acids. CDR3 sequence reads: CASTSPPGQGSNEQFF. The CDR3 DNA reads as TGTGCCAGCACCTCACCCCCGGGACAGGGGTCCAATGAGCAGTTCTTC.

This clone was detected once. The chain joins TRBV5-1 to TRBJ1-3; possibly TRBD1 for D (5 bases). V was pared by 6 bases and J by 4 bases, with 11 bases between. The CDR3 totals 13 residues. CDR1 is SGHRS and CDR2 is YFSETQ in the germline V gene. The CDR3 protein is CASTGQLGNTIYF. For the CDR3, the DNA is TGCGCCAGCACTGGACAACTAGGAAACACCATATATTTT.

The chain has TRBV11-2 and TRBJ2-1; 10 bases align to TRBD2. V lost 1 base to trimming and J lost 9 bases; unmatched junction nucleotides: 6. The germline V gene encodes CDR1 SGHAT and CDR2 FQNNGV. The CDR3 is 15 amino acids. As DNA, the CDR3 is TGTGCCAGCAGCTTAGGAGCGGGGGGGCAAGGTGAGCAGTTCTTC. Protein product: CASSLGAGGQGEQFF.

With regard to this clone: One end of the junction does not line up with germline, which may come from a read error. This rearrangement joins TRBV7-7 to TRBJ2-5; no definite D call. Germline values: CDR1 SSHAT, CDR2 FNYEAQ (reference sequence). CDR3 length: 15 amino acids. CDR3 protein: CASSLAPGSQETQYF. The CDR3 DNA follows: TGTGCTAGCAGCTTAGCCCCGGGCAGTCAAGAGACCCAGTACTTC.

The chain joins TRBV5-1 to TRBJ1-2; weak D call: TRBD1 (5 bases). The CDR3 spans 15 residues. Germline loops: CDR1 SGHRS, CDR2 YFSETQ. Trimming shortened V by 1 base and J by 6 bases, and 16 bases separated the two germline ends. The CDR3 spells CASSLTNRIGDGYTF. The CDR3 DNA is TGCGCCAGCAGCTTGACGAACAGGATAGGGGATGGCTACACCTTC.

CDR3: CASSLGQPTEQYF. The CDR3 DNA is TGTGCCAGCAGTTTAGGGCAGCCGACTGAGCAGTACTTC. This chain uses TRBV12-3 or TRBV12-4 with TRBJ2-7; D not certain. CDR3 size: 13 residues. Trimming left V 1 base short and J 7 bases short, with 11 bases between.

This clone was counted once. This chain connects TRBV4-2 to TRBJ1-5; the D gene is possibly TRBD1 (6 bases). CDR1 is LGHNA and CDR2 is YNFKEQ in the germline V gene. V lost 0 bases to trimming and J lost 0 bases, with 12 bases between them. The CDR3 loop spans 17 amino acids. In nucleotides, the CDR3 is TGTGCCAGCAGCCAAGATTTAACAGGGTATAGCAATCAGCCCCAGCATTTT. Its translation is CASSQDLTGYSNQPQHF.

J is TRBJ2-3 and V is TRBV24-1; D remains unclear. Germline loops: CDR1 KGHDR, CDR2 SFDVKD. V lost 4 bases, J lost 2 bases, and 9 bases lay in between. The CDR3 has 14 amino acids. DNA of the CDR3: TGTGCCACCAGTGAACCGGGTTACACAGATACGCAGTATTTT. Its protein product is CATSEPGYTDTQYF.

V is TRBV4-3 and J is TRBJ2-7; the D gene is possibly TRBD2 (5 bases). The germline V and J ends were trimmed by 0 bases and 0 bases, with 18 bases remaining between them. CDR3 length equals 18 residues. CDR1 and CDR2 from the germline V gene are LGHNA and YSLEER. The CDR3: CASSQEGSGKANSYEQYF. The CDR3 bases are TGCGCCAGCAGCCAAGAAGGGTCGGGAAAAGCGAACTCCTACGAGCAGTACTTC.

This chain uses TRBV7-2 with TRBJ2-7; 8 nucleotides agree with TRBD2. The CDR3 totals 15 residues. With V trimmed by 0 bases and J by 6 bases, 7 bases remained unmatched. Germline assignment: CDR1 SGHTA and CDR2 FQGNSA. CDR3 in amino acids: CASSLAQTSGGEQYF. The CDR3 coding sequence is TGTGCCAGCAGCTTAGCGCAAACTAGCGGAGGCGAGCAGTACTTC.

The count of this clone is one. This chain connects TRBV23-1 to TRBJ2-3, with D unclear. TRBV23-1 is marked as an open reading frame, function uncertain. V lost 6 bases, J lost 3 bases, and 13 bases lay in between. CDR3 length: 14 residues. The CDR3 is CASSFLVPTDTQYF. CDR3 sequence (DNA): TGCGCCAGCAGCTTTCTAGTCCCTACAGATACGCAGTATTTT.

The chain links TRBV24-1 to TRBJ2-2; D assignment may be TRBD1 or TRBD2 (5 bases each). Trimming removed 7 bases at V and 7 bases at J, with 9 bases between. CDR3 length equals 12 residues. CDR1 and CDR2 (germline): KGHDR, SFDVKD. CDR3 nucleotide sequence: TGTGCCACCAGGACTGGGGGCGGGGAGCTGTTTTTT. Translation gives CATRTGGGELFF.

The chain carries TRBV28 and TRBJ2-7; 12 bases are shared with TRBD2. The CDR3 covers 19 residues. Germline CDR1 reads MDHEN; CDR2 reads SYDVKM. Unmatched junction bases numbered 20, after V lost 4 bases and J lost 7 bases. The CDR3 spells CASSSNHPKGLAGGQEQYF. The CDR3 DNA reads TGTGCCAGCAGTTCCAACCACCCAAAGGGGCTAGCGGGAGGGCAAGAGCAGTACTTC.

V gene TRBV2 combines with J gene TRBJ1-2; TRBD1 aligns across 11 bases. With V trimmed by 6 bases and J by 5 bases, 5 bases remained unmatched. The CDR3 has 14 amino acids. The germline gives CDR1 SNHLY, CDR2 FYNNEI. CDR3 nucleotide sequence: TGTGCCAGCAGGCCCGGGACAGGGGGGTATGGCTACACCTTC. Its protein product is CASRPGTGGYGYTF.

The chain combines TRBV19 with TRBJ2-2, with 9 nucleotides matching TRBD1. The length of the CDR3 is 15 residues. Germline assignment: CDR1 LNHDA and CDR2 SQIVND (reference sequence). The V gene end was trimmed by 11 bases and the J gene end by 7 bases; junction bases not matched to a gene: 14. CDR3 protein: CAAKSRDRDVGELFF. The DNA for the CDR3 is TGTGCCGCGAAGTCCAGGGACAGGGATGTCGGGGAGCTGTTTTTT.

The rearrangement uses TRBV19 and TRBJ2-3, with D possibly being TRBD2 (5 bases). The V and J ends lost 5 bases and 3 bases respectively, with 12 bases between them. The CDR3 consists of 14 residues. In germline, CDR1 is LNHDA, CDR2 SQIVND (reference sequence). Here the CDR3 reads CASSAPWETDTQYF. The DNA for the CDR3 is TGTGCCAGTAGTGCCCCCTGGGAGACAGATACGCAGTATTTT.

The chain has TRBV4-2 and TRBJ1-2, with no clear D. CDR1 LGHNA and CDR2 YNFKEQ come from the germline V gene. This CDR3 has 15 amino acids. Trimming pared 0 bases from V and 4 bases from J, leaving 12 bases between. DNA of the CDR3: TGTGCCAGCAGCCAAGATCAAAGCGGTAGCTATGGCTACACCTTC. Amino acid sequence: CASSQDQSGSYGYTF.

This rearrangement joins TRBV5-4 to TRBJ2-3; 13 bases match TRBD2. Germline V gene sequence: CDR1 SGHNT, CDR2 YYREEE (reference sequence). Trimming cost V 4 bases and J 2 bases; bases outside gene matches: 4. The CDR3 is made up of 16 amino acids. Here the CDR3 reads CASSGGTSGITDTQYF. Here the CDR3 DNA reads TGTGCCAGCAGCGGCGGGACTAGCGGGATCACAGATACGCAGTATTTT.

This clone was seen a single time. The chain recombines TRBV6-4 with TRBJ1-4, with TRBD1 identical over 10 bases. V was clipped by 0 bases and J by 6 bases; unmatched bases: 4. The CDR3 totals 16 residues. Germline CDR1 MRHNA, CDR2 SNTAGT. CDR3 DNA: TGTGCCAGCAGTGACTCTGGAGACAGGGGGCATGAAAAACTGTTTTTT. Amino acids: CASSDSGDRGHEKLFF.